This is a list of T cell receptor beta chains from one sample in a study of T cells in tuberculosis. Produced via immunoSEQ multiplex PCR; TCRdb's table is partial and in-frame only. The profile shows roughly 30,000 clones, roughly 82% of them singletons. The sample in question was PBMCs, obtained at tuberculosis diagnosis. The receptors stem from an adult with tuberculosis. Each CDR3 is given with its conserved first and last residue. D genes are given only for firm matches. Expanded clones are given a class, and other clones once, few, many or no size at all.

CDR3nt: TGTGCTAGTGGTTGGGGAACTAGCGGGAGAACCCACGAGCAGTACTTC; CDR3aa: CASGWGTSGRTHEQYF; abundance: NA; d_gene: TRBD2; j_gene: TRBJ2-7; v_gene: TRBV12-5
CDR3nt: TGTGCCAGCAGCTCCCCTCTTAGGGGGGAGACCCAGTACTTC; CDR3aa: CASSSPLRGETQYF; abundance: NA; d_gene: NA; j_gene: TRBJ2-5; v_gene: TRBV11-2
CDR3nt: TGTGCCAGTAGTATAGGGACAGCTAGCACAGATACGCAGTATTTT; CDR3aa: CASSIGTASTDTQYF; abundance: NA; d_gene: NA; j_gene: TRBJ2-3; v_gene: TRBV19
CDR3nt: TGTGCCAGCAGTGAACAGGTCTACGAGCAGTACTTC; CDR3aa: CASSEQVYEQYF; abundance: NA; d_gene: NA; j_gene: TRBJ2-7; v_gene: TRBV25-1
CDR3nt: TGTGCCAGCAGTGACGCGTATTCTAGCACAGATACGCAGTATTTT; CDR3aa: CASSDAYSSTDTQYF; abundance: NA; d_gene: NA; j_gene: TRBJ2-3; v_gene: TRBV6-4
CDR3nt: TGTGCCAGCAGTGAGGTAGCGGGAGTGAATGAGCAGTTCTTC; CDR3aa: CASSEVAGVNEQFF; abundance: NA; d_gene: TRBD2; j_gene: TRBJ2-1; v_gene: TRBV2
CDR3nt: TGTGCCAGCAGTACCAGGGACAATCAGCCCCAGCATTTT; CDR3aa: CASSTRDNQPQHF; abundance: NA; d_gene: NA; j_gene: TRBJ1-5; v_gene: TRBV27
CDR3nt: TGTGCCAGCAGCCCCCTTTCGCGACAGGGATCCTACGAGCAGTACTTC; CDR3aa: CASSPLSRQGSYEQYF; abundance: NA; d_gene: TRBD1; j_gene: TRBJ2-7; v_gene: TRBV11-2
CDR3nt: TGTGCCAGCAGCTCAGAGGACGGAGAAGTTGCCATAAGGGGGAGAATTAACTATGGCTACACCTTC; CDR3aa: CASSSEDGEVAIRGRINYGYTF; abundance: NA; d_gene: NA; j_gene: TRBJ1-2; v_gene: TRBV13
CDR3nt: TGCGCCAGCAGCCAAGGCACAGGGAGGGGTCCCAACTATGGCTACACCTTC; CDR3aa: CASSQGTGRGPNYGYTF; abundance: once; d_gene: NA; j_gene: TRBJ1-2; v_gene: TRBV4-1
CDR3nt: TGTGCCAGCAGCTCGGTCGGGACTAGCGGTTACAATGAGCAGTTCTTC; CDR3aa: CASSSVGTSGYNEQFF; abundance: NA; d_gene: TRBD2; j_gene: TRBJ2-1; v_gene: TRBV7-3
CDR3nt: TGTGCCAGCAGCCCCCGTGCGGGGGGTGTCGCGAATGAGCAGTTCTTC; CDR3aa: CASSPRAGGVANEQFF; abundance: NA; d_gene: TRBD2; j_gene: TRBJ2-1; v_gene: TRBV7-6
CDR3nt: TGCAGCGTTGAATATACAGGACCCACTGAAGCTTTCTTT; CDR3aa: CSVEYTGPTEAFF; abundance: NA; d_gene: NA; j_gene: TRBJ1-1; v_gene: TRBV29-1
CDR3nt: TGTGCCAGCAGCTTAGAAGGACAGGGAGGCTACACCTTC; CDR3aa: CASSLEGQGGYTF; abundance: NA; d_gene: TRBD1; j_gene: TRBJ1-2; v_gene: TRBV11-2
CDR3nt: TGTGCCAGCAGCGTAGGGGTAGGGGGGAACACTGAAGCTTTCTTT; CDR3aa: CASSVGVGGNTEAFF; abundance: NA; d_gene: NA; j_gene: TRBJ1-1; v_gene: TRBV9
CDR3nt: TGTGCCAGCATTCAAGGGGTTTCCTACTATGGCTACACCTTC; CDR3aa: CASIQGVSYYGYTF; abundance: NA; d_gene: NA; j_gene: TRBJ1-2; v_gene: TRBV28
CDR3nt: TGTGCCAGCAGCTTACCAGGGGGGAACTACAATGAGCAGTTCTTC; CDR3aa: CASSLPGGNYNEQFF; abundance: NA; d_gene: NA; j_gene: TRBJ2-1; v_gene: TRBV5-4
CDR3nt: TGCGCCAGCAGTGAGTCTGACAGCAATAATTCACCCCTCCACTTT; CDR3aa: CASSESDSNNSPLHF; abundance: NA; d_gene: NA; j_gene: TRBJ1-6; v_gene: TRBV10-1
CDR3nt: TGTGCCAGCAGAGGGACAGACTCTGGAAACACCATATATTTT; CDR3aa: CASRGTDSGNTIYF; abundance: NA; d_gene: TRBD1; j_gene: TRBJ1-3; v_gene: TRBV6-5
CDR3nt: TGTGCCAGCAGCCCTGGGACAGGGGTGGCTAATGAAAAACTGTTTTTT; CDR3aa: CASSPGTGVANEKLFF; abundance: NA; d_gene: TRBD1; j_gene: TRBJ1-4; v_gene: TRBV11-2
CDR3nt: TGTGCCACCAGTGATCACGGGTTAGCCAAAAACATTCAGTACTTC; CDR3aa: CATSDHGLAKNIQYF; abundance: NA; d_gene: NA; j_gene: TRBJ2-4; v_gene: TRBV15
CDR3nt: TGTGCCAGCAGTTTACAGGGATCCATGAGTCAGCCCCAGCATTTT; CDR3aa: CASSLQGSMSQPQHF; abundance: once; d_gene: NA; j_gene: TRBJ1-5; v_gene: TRBV27
CDR3nt: TGTGCCAGCAGCTGGTGGTCTAGCGGGAGGGCGGGAGAGCAGTACTTC; CDR3aa: CASSWWSSGRAGEQYF; abundance: NA; d_gene: TRBD2; j_gene: TRBJ2-7; v_gene: TRBV5-6
CDR3nt: TGTGCCTGGAGTGTGACAGTGAACACTGAAGCTTTCTTT; CDR3aa: CAWSVTVNTEAFF; abundance: NA; d_gene: NA; j_gene: TRBJ1-1; v_gene: TRBV30
CDR3nt: TGTGCCACCAGCAAAGGGCAGGGGGCTTTCTTT; CDR3aa: CATSKGQGAFF; abundance: NA; d_gene: NA; j_gene: TRBJ1-1; v_gene: TRBV15
CDR3nt: TGCGCCAGCAGCTTGGGACTTAGTGGCCCAGATACGCAGTATTTT; CDR3aa: CASSLGLSGPDTQYF; abundance: NA; d_gene: NA; j_gene: TRBJ2-3; v_gene: TRBV5-1
CDR3nt: TGTGCCAGCAGTGTTGACGGGAGGAACCCCTACGAGCAGTACTTC; CDR3aa: CASSVDGRNPYEQYF; abundance: NA; d_gene: TRBD2; j_gene: TRBJ2-7; v_gene: TRBV6-1
CDR3nt: TGTGCCAGTCGAGTATTTAAATCACCGAACACTGAAGCTTTCTTT; CDR3aa: CASRVFKSPNTEAFF; abundance: NA; d_gene: NA; j_gene: TRBJ1-1; v_gene: TRBV19
CDR3nt: TGTGCCAGCAGTCCAATAGTGGATACGCAGTATTTT; CDR3aa: CASSPIVDTQYF; abundance: NA; d_gene: NA; j_gene: TRBJ2-3; v_gene: TRBV6-6
CDR3nt: TGTGCCAGCGTGGACAGGGGGCGCTCCTACGAGCAGTACTTC; CDR3aa: CASVDRGRSYEQYF; abundance: NA; d_gene: TRBD1; j_gene: TRBJ2-7; v_gene: TRBV28
CDR3nt: TGTGCCTGGAGTGTACCCAGCGGGACTTACTATGAGCAGTTCTTC; CDR3aa: CAWSVPSGTYYEQFF; abundance: NA; d_gene: TRBD2; j_gene: TRBJ2-1; v_gene: TRBV30
CDR3nt: TGTGCCAGCAGCCGTCATAGCGGGAGTGACGGGGCCGGGGAGCTGTTTTTT; CDR3aa: CASSRHSGSDGAGELFF; abundance: once; d_gene: NA; j_gene: TRBJ2-2; v_gene: TRBV21-1
CDR3nt: TGTGCCAGCTCACCACCACAGGGTAGGTCCTACGAGCAGTACTTC; CDR3aa: CASSPPQGRSYEQYF; abundance: NA; d_gene: NA; j_gene: TRBJ2-7; v_gene: TRBV18
CDR3nt: TGTGCCAGCAGTGCACCGGGACAGGGGGCTGGATATGGCTACACCTTC; CDR3aa: CASSAPGQGAGYGYTF; abundance: NA; d_gene: TRBD1; j_gene: TRBJ1-2; v_gene: TRBV2
CDR3nt: TGTGCCAGCAGTGAGGGGGGACGCAATCAGCCCCAGCATTTT; CDR3aa: CASSEGGRNQPQHF; abundance: NA; d_gene: NA; j_gene: TRBJ1-5; v_gene: TRBV6-1
CDR3nt: TGTGCCAGCAGTAAAGGGGACAGAGTCTATGGCTACACCTTC; CDR3aa: CASSKGDRVYGYTF; abundance: NA; d_gene: TRBD1; j_gene: TRBJ1-2; v_gene: TRBV6-1
CDR3nt: TGTGCCAGCTCACCTATCGGCGGCGGGACAGAATTTGAAGCTTTCTTT; CDR3aa: CASSPIGGGTEFEAFF; abundance: NA; d_gene: TRBD1; j_gene: TRBJ1-1; v_gene: TRBV18
CDR3nt: TGTGCCAGCAGCCCCGGGACTCACCTAGATGAGCAGTTCTTC; CDR3aa: CASSPGTHLDEQFF; abundance: NA; d_gene: NA; j_gene: TRBJ2-1; v_gene: TRBV4-2